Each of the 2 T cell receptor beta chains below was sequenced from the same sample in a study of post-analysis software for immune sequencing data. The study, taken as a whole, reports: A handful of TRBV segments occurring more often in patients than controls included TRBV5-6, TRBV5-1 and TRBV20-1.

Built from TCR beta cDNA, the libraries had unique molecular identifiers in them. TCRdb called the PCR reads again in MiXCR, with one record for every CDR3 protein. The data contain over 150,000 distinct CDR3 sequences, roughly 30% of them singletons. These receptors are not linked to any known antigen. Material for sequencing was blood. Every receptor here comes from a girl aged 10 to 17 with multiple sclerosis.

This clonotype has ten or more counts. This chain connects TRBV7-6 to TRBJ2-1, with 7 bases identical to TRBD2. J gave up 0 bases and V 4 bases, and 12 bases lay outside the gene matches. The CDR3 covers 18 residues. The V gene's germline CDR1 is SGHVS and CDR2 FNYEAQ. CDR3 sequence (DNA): TGTGCCAGCAGCTCCCGCTTTGGGAGCGGGGCCTCCTACAATGAGCAGTTCTTC. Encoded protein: CASSSRFGSGASYNEQFF.

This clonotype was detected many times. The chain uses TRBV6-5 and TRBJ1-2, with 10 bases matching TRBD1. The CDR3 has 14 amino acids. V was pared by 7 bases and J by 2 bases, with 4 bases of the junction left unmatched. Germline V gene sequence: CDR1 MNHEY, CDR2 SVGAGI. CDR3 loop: CASNKGQGNYGYTF. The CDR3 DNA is TGTGCCAGCAACAAGGGACAGGGGAACTATGGCTACACCTTC.